This is a list of T cell receptor beta chains from one sample in a study of response to subunit inactivated influenza vaccine. TCRdb reanalysed the RT-PCR reads using MiXCR and keeps one entry per CDR3 protein. The sample lists about half a million distinct CDR3 sequences, 10% to 11% occurring once. This material consisted of PBMCs from blood, taken more than 35 days after vaccination. These receptors were collected from a man in his fifties or sixties who received an inactivated influenza vaccine. Both conserved end residues are trimmed from each CDR3. Fields, in order: CDR3 protein, V gene, J gene.

cdr3_aa: ASTRDADSGANVLT; v_call: TRBV6-2/TRBV6-3; j_call: TRBJ2-6
cdr3_aa: ASSSPITGTGSNEQF; v_call: TRBV7-8; j_call: TRBJ2-1
cdr3_aa: ASSSGQGRTDTQY; v_call: TRBV6-5; j_call: TRBJ2-3
cdr3_aa: SVGGSSYNEQF; v_call: TRBV29-1; j_call: TRBJ2-1
cdr3_aa: ASRLAGGPGSYNEQF; v_call: TRBV28; j_call: TRBJ2-1
cdr3_aa: ASSLASSGGGMNEQF; v_call: TRBV7-6; j_call: TRBJ2-1
cdr3_aa: ATSDFTMGQGTGELF; v_call: TRBV24-1; j_call: TRBJ2-2
cdr3_aa: ASSYESRSYEQY; v_call: TRBV6-5; j_call: TRBJ2-7
cdr3_aa: AAREGDTQY; v_call: TRBV10-3; j_call: TRBJ2-3
cdr3_aa: ASTEGAGRETQY; v_call: TRBV28; j_call: TRBJ2-5
cdr3_aa: SVGGPETYNEQF; v_call: TRBV29-1; j_call: TRBJ2-1
cdr3_aa: ASSLDLGGVNEQF; v_call: TRBV11-2; j_call: TRBJ2-1
cdr3_aa: AISERDRDVNEQF; v_call: TRBV10-3; j_call: TRBJ2-1
cdr3_aa: SAQPGETQY; v_call: TRBV20-1; j_call: TRBJ2-5
cdr3_aa: ASSPTGADYEQY; v_call: TRBV5-1; j_call: TRBJ2-7
cdr3_aa: SAISGQGISEQY; v_call: TRBV20-1; j_call: TRBJ2-7
cdr3_aa: ASSLAFGQGNSPLH; v_call: TRBV7-6; j_call: TRBJ1-6
cdr3_aa: AISNLGGSGNTIY; v_call: TRBV10-3; j_call: TRBJ1-3
cdr3_aa: ASSLGSAIYGYT; v_call: TRBV5-6; j_call: TRBJ1-2
cdr3_aa: ASSLRSAEAF; v_call: TRBV12-3/TRBV12-4; j_call: TRBJ1-1